This TCR beta chain emerged from a study of blood T cell repertoires in COVID-19. Across the whole study: Acute and convalescent COVID-19 specimens originated in the United States, Italy and Spain.

Participants had their cohort set by participant-reported clinical history. The CDR3 has 21 amino acids. V was pared by 4 bases and J by 0 bases, with 28 bases between. The germline V gene encodes CDR1 LGHNA and CDR2 YNFKEQ. In the source study's methods: For nucleated cells, counts were estimated from reference gene primer amplification. The table came from immunoSEQ multiplex PCR; TCRdb's copy has only in-frame clones and leaves some out. V, J and clone size reflect that table, while D and trimming were determined from the DNA. Found here are about 240,000 clones, 80% to 90% of them singletons; the top ten hold roughly 4%.

The chain couples TRBV4-2 to TRBJ2-1, with a weak D call TRBD1 (5 bases). Sequencing input: PBMCs or T cells enriched from blood (not recorded which). This receptor was taken from a woman aged 25 to 39 who had recovered from COVID-19. This chain's CDR3 is CASSPNPRAGIWGSSYNEQFF. The CDR3 nucleotides are TGTGCCAGCAGCCCCAACCCCCGGGCAGGGATTTGGGGAAGCTCCTACAATGAGCAGTTCTTC.